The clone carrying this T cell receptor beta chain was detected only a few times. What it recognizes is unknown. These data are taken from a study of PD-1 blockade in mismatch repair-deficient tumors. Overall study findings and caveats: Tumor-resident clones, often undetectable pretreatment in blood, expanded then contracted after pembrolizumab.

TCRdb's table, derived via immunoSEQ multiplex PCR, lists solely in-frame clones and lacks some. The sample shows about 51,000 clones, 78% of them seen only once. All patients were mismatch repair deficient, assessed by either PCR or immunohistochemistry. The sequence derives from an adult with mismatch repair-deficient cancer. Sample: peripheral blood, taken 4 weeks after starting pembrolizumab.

The CDR3 bases are TGTGCCAGCAGCTTAAAGGGGGTGGGAGAGACCCAGTACTTC. Its translation: CASSLKGVGETQYF. This chain joins TRBV7-9 and TRBJ2-5, with TRBD1 as a possible D gene (6 bases). In germline, CDR1 is SEHNR, CDR2 FQNEAQ (reference sequence). The V end lost 2 bases, the J end lost 4 bases, and 11 bases lay between the germline ends. The CDR3 is 14 amino acids.